This is a list of T cell receptor beta chains from one sample in a study of cytomegalovirus exposure and HLA in healthy donors. Here immunoSEQ multiplex PCR was the method, and the copy in TCRdb shows in-frame clones only, minus some. The data hold 77,000 or so clones, with approximately 71% observed a single time. The specimen sequenced was PBMCs. The receptors here all came from a woman aged 40 to 50 in good health and CMV-seronegative. The CDR3 runs from the conserved cysteine through the conserved F or W. The D gene is left open where the match is weak. The size of a clone is reported for some rows only, either as once, few or many, or as a class for expanded clones.

v_call	j_call	clone_size	d_call	cdr3_nt	cdr3_aa
TRBV18	TRBJ2-3	.	.	TGTGCCAGCTCATCTCAAGCAGACTTCACAGATACGCAGTATTTT	CASSSQADFTDTQYF
TRBV4-1	TRBJ2-1	once	.	TGCGCCAGCAGCCGAGGTCCCGGGACAGTGGAGGGGTACAATGAGCAGTTCTTC	CASSRGPGTVEGYNEQFF
TRBV7-9	TRBJ1-2	.	TRBD1	TGTGCCAGCAGCATGGACAGGGATGACTATGGCTACACCTTC	CASSMDRDDYGYTF
TRBV4-2	TRBJ1-4	once	.	TGTGCCAGCAGCCAAAGCGGGGCAACTAATGAAAAACTGTTTTTT	CASSQSGATNEKLFF
TRBV6-1	TRBJ1-1	few	TRBD1	TGTGCCAGCAGTGGGGGGAAAAACAGGGGAGGCACTGAAGCTTTCTTT	CASSGGKNRGGTEAFF
TRBV2	TRBJ2-3	.	TRBD2	TGTGCCAGCAGTGTGGGTACCGGGGGGTTCACAGATACGCAGTATTTT	CASSVGTGGFTDTQYF
TRBV19	TRBJ1-1	.	TRBD1	TGTGCCAGTAGCCTAAGACAGGGAAGTGAAGCTTTCTTT	CASSLRQGSEAFF
TRBV7-2	TRBJ1-6	.	.	TGTGCCAGCAGCCCGAGGGGAGGGATTGGTTCACCCCTCCACTTT	CASSPRGGIGSPLHF
TRBV29-1	TRBJ2-1	.	.	TGCAGCGTTGATGCAGGCTCCGATGAGCAGTTCTTC	CSVDAGSDEQFF
TRBV2	TRBJ1-6	few	.	TGTGCCAGCAGTGAAGGGCAGGTCCCCCTCCACTTT	CASSEGQVPLHF
TRBV11-2	TRBJ2-3	.	.	TGTGCCAGCGGAGCTTGGGGAGGCCCGTCTGATACGCAGTATTTT	CASGAWGGPSDTQYF
TRBV6-5	TRBJ2-1	.	TRBD2	TGTGCCAGCACCTGGACTAGCTCCTACAATGAGCAGTTCTTC	CASTWTSSYNEQFF
TRBV7-8	TRBJ1-2	few	TRBD1	TGTGCCAGCAGCTTAGCCCTCGGGACAGATGATATTTACTACACCTTC	CASSLALGTDDIYYTF
TRBV5-4	TRBJ2-5	.	TRBD2	TGTGCCAGCAGCCAGACTAGCGCCGAGACCCAGTACTTC	CASSQTSAETQYF
TRBV4-3	TRBJ1-1	once	.	TGCGCCAGCAGCCAAGGGCAGGCCATGAACACTGAAGCTTTCTTT	CASSQGQAMNTEAFF
TRBV5-6	TRBJ2-3	.	.	TGTGCCAGCAGGGTTGGAGGCAGAGATACGCAGTATTTT	CASRVGGRDTQYF
TRBV9	TRBJ1-1	.	TRBD1	TGTGCCAGCAGCGTAGTTGGGACAGGGAACACTCGGAACACTGAAGCTTTCTTT	CASSVVGTGNTRNTEAFF